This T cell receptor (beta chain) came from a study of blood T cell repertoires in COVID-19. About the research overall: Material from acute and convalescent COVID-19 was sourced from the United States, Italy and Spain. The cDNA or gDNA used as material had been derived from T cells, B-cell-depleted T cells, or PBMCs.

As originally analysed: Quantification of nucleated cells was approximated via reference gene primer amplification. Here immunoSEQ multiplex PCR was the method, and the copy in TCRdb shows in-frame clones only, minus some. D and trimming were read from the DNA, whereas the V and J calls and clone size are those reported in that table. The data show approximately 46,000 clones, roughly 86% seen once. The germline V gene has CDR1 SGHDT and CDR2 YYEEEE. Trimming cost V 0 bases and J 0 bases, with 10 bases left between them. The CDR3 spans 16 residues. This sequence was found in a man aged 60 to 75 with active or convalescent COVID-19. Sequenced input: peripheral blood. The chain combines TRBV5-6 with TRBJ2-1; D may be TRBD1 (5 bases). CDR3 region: CASSLAGYISYNEQFF. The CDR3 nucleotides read TGTGCCAGCAGCTTGGCAGGGTACATCTCCTACAATGAGCAGTTCTTC.